The rows below give T cell receptor beta chains drawn from one sample of a study of identical twins. TCRdb reprocessed the 5' RACE reads via MiXCR and lists one record per CDR3 protein. The sample yields 450,000 or so distinct CDR3 sequences, approximately 17% seen once. The sequenced material came from naive T cells sorted from blood. The receptors stem from a man aged 50 to 59 in good health. CDR3s include the opening cysteine and the closing phenylalanine or tryptophan. A D gene is named only where the DNA matches it firmly. Only some rows state a clone size, as once, few, many or a class for expanded clones.

abundance	v_gene	d_gene	len	j_gene	CDR3aa	CDR3nt
-	TRBV12-3/TRBV12-4	-	15	TRBJ2-7	CASSNGIGSTYEQYF	TGTGCCAGCAGTAATGGCATAGGGTCCACTTACGAGCAGTACTTC
-	TRBV5-1	TRBD1	16	TRBJ2-2	CASSLSQGAATGELFF	TGCGCCAGCAGCTTGTCACAGGGGGCGGCCACCGGGGAGCTGTTTTTT
-	TRBV7-2	TRBD1	14	TRBJ1-2	CASSYGQGAEGYPF	TGTGCCAGCAGCTACGGACAGGGGGCGGAAGGCTACCCCTTC
many	TRBV4-1	-	14	TRBJ2-7	CASSQGDTYYEQYF	TGCGCCAGCAGCCAAGGGGACACCTACTACGAGCAGTACTTC
-	TRBV15	TRBD2	15	TRBJ2-5	CATSRVAGTQETQSF	TGTGCCACCAGCAGAGTAGCGGGGACACAAGAGACCCAGTCCTTC
-	TRBV28	-	12	TRBJ1-6	CASRVGGSPLHF	TGTGCCTCCCGGGTCGGAGGGTCACCCCTCCACTTT
many	TRBV12-3/TRBV12-4	-	14	TRBJ1-6	CASSLGGYNSPLHF	TGTGCCAGCAGTTTAGGAGGGTACAATTCACCCCTCCACTTT
-	TRBV6-2/TRBV6-3	-	15	TRBJ2-1	CASSYSSPSYNEQFF	TGTGCCAGCAGTTACTCCTCTCCCTCCTACAATGAGCAGTTCTTC
few	TRBV9	TRBD2	15	TRBJ2-1	CASSSRLAGGGEQFF	TGTGCCAGCAGCTCCCGACTAGCGGGGGGTGGTGAGCAGTTCTTC
-	TRBV6-1	-	14	TRBJ1-2	CASSEARLRYGYTF	TGTGCCAGCAGTGAAGCGCGACTGAGGTATGGCTACACCTTC